This T cell receptor beta chain was recorded in a study of blood T cell repertoires in COVID-19. Background on the study: The United States, Italy and Spain supplied acute and convalescent COVID-19 samples.

Trimming took 4 bases from V and 5 from J; bases not matched to a gene: 5. The CDR3 contains 14 residues. Germline assignment: CDR1 LNHDA and CDR2 SQIVND (reference sequence). Produced via immunoSEQ multiplex PCR; TCRdb's table is partial and in-frame only. The data contain about 280,000 clones, about 89% of them seen just once; the ten biggest clones take up 4.6%. The source of this sequence is a man in his forties or fifties with acute or convalescent COVID-19. Source material: peripheral blood. This chain uses TRBV19 with TRBJ1-1, with 9 bases that match TRBD1. The CDR3: CASSTGTGRTEAFF. CDR3 DNA sequence: TGTGCCAGTAGTACCGGGACAGGGCGTACTGAAGCTTTCTTT.